The clone carrying this T cell receptor (beta chain) has just a few counts. The V end lost 0 bases, the J end lost 2 bases, and 17 bases lay between the germline ends. The germline CDR1 and CDR2 sequences are DFQATT and SNEGSKA (reference sequence). The CDR3 has 17 amino acids. Using a J-beta primer mix together with a sample-barcoded 5' primer, a second PCR was run for roughly 6 to 12 cycles. Via MiXCR, TCRdb re-called the 5' RACE reads, giving one row per CDR3 protein. The sample holds about 640,000 distinct CDR3 sequences, approximately 50% seen once. The data were obtained in a study of blood T cells in healthy people across ages. Study details: Template switching caught about one barcoded beta molecule for each two T cells.

The sequenced sample consisted of blood. The gene calls are TRBV20-1 and TRBJ1-5, with a weak D call TRBD1 (6 bases). This receptor was taken from a man in his 60s in good health. CDR3 protein: CSARDTTGPPGNQPQHF. The DNA of the CDR3 is TGCAGTGCTAGAGACACGACAGGCCCCCCTGGCAATCAGCCCCAGCATTTT.